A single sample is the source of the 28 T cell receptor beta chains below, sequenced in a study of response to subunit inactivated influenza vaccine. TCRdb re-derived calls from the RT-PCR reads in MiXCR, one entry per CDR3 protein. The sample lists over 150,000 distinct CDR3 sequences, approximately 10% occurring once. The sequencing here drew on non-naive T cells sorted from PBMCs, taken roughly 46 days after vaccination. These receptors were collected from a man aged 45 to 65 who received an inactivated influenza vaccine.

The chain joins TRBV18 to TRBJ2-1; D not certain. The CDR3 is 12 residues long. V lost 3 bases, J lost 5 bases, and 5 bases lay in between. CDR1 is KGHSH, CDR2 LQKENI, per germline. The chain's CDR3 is CASSPQNNEQFF. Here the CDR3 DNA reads TGTGCCAGCTCACCGCAGAACAATGAGCAGTTCTTC.

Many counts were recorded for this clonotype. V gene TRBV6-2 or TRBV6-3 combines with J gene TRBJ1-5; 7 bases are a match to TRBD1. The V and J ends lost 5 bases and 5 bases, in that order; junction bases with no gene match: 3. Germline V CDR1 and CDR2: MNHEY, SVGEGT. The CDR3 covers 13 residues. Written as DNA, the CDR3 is TGTGCCAGCAGTACCCAGGGGGATCAGCCCCAGCATTTT. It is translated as CASSTQGDQPQHF.

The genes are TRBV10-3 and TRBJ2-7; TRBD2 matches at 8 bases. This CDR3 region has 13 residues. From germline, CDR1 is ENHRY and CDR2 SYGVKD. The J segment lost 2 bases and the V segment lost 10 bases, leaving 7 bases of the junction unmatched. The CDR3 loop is CATREGAPYEQYF. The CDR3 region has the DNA TGTGCCACCCGGGAGGGCGCACCCTACGAGCAGTACTTC.

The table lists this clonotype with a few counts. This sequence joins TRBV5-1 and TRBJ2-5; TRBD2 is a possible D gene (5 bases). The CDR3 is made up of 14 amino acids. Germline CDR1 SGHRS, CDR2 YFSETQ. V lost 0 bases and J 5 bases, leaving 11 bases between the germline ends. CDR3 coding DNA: TGCGCCAGCAGCTTGGCTAGCTCGCCGGAGACCCAGTACTTC. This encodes CASSLASSPETQYF.

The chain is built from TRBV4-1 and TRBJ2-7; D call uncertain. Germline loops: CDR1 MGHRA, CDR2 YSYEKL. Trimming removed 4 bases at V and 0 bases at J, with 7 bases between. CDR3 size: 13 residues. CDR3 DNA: TGCGCCAGCAGCCGTGAGATCTCCTACGAGCAGTACTTC. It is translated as CASSREISYEQYF.

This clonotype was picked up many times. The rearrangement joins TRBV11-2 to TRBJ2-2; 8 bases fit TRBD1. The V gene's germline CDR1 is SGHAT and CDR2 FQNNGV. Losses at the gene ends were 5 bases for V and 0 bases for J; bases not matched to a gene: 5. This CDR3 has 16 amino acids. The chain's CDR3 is CASSTWTGTNTGELFF. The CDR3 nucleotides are TGTGCCAGCAGCACGTGGACAGGGACGAACACCGGGGAGCTGTTTTTT.

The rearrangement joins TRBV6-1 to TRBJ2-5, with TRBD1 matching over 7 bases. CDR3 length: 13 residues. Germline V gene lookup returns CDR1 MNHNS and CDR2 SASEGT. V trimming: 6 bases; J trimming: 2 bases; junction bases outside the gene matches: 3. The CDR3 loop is CASRTGVQETQYF. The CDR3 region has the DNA TGTGCCAGCAGAACAGGGGTTCAAGAGACCCAGTACTTC.

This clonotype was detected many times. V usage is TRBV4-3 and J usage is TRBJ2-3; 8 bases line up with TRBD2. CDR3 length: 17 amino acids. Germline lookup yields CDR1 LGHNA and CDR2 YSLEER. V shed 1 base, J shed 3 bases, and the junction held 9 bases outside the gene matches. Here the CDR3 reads CASSQGTGIAGTDTQYF. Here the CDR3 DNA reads TGCGCCAGCAGCCAAGGAACCGGGATAGCGGGGACAGATACGCAGTATTTT.

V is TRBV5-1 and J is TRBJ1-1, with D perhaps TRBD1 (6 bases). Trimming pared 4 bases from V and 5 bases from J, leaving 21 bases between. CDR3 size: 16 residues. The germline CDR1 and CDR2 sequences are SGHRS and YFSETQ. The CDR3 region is CASSQRPQGSGTEAFF. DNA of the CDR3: TGCGCCAGCAGCCAAAGACCTCAGGGGAGTGGTACTGAAGCTTTCTTT.

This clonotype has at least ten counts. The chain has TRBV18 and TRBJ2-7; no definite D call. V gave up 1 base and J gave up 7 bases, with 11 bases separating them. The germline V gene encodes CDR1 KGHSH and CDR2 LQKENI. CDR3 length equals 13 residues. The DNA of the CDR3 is TGTGCCAGCTCACCACAAGAGACGCGGGAGCAGTACTTC. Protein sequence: CASSPQETREQYF.

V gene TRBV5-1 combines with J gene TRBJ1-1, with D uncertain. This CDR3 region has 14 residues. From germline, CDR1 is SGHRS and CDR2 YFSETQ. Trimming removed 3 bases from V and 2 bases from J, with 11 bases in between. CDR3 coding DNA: TGCGCCAGCAGCTCCCTCCTCAGCAACACTGAAGCTTTCTTT. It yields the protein CASSSLLSNTEAFF.

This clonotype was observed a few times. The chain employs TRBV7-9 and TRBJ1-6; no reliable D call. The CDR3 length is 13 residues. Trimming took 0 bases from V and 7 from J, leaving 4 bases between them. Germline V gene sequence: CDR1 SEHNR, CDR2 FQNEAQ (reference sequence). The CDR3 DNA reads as TGTGCCAGCAGCTTAGCGGACAATTCACCCCTCCACTTT. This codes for CASSLADNSPLHF.

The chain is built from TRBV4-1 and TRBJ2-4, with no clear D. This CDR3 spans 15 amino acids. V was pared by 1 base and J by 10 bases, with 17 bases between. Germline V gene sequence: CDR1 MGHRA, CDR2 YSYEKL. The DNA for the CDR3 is TGCGCCAGCAGCCAAGGCCCCACCCCCTATGAGATTCAGTACTTC. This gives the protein CASSQGPTPYEIQYF.

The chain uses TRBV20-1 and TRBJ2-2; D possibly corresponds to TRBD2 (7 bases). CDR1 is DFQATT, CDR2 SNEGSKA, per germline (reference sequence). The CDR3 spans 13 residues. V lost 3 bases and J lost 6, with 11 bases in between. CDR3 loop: CSARRGQAGELFF. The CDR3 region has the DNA TGCAGTGCTAGGCGGGGGCAGGCCGGGGAGCTGTTTTTT.

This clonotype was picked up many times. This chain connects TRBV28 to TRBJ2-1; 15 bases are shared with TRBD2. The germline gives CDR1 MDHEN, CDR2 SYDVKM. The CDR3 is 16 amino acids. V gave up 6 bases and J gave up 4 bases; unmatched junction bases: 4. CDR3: CASSRGTSGGYNEQFF. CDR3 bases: TGTGCCAGCAGCCGGGGGACTAGCGGGGGGTACAATGAGCAGTTCTTC.

The CDR3 coding sequence is TGTGCCATCAGTGAACCCGGTCAAGAGACCCAGTACTTC. It is translated as CAISEPGQETQYF. The rearrangement links TRBV10-3 to TRBJ2-5; D unresolved. Germline V gene sequence: CDR1 ENHRY, CDR2 SYGVKD. The V gene lost 3 bases and the J gene lost 2 bases, with 7 bases spanning the gap. This CDR3 has 13 residues.

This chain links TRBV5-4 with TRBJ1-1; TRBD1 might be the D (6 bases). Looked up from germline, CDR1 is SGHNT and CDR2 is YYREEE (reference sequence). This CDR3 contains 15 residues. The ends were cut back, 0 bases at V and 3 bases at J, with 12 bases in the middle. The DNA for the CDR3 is TGTGCCAGCAGCTTGGTGGCAGGGGCGGACACTGAAGCTTTCTTT. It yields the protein CASSLVAGADTEAFF.

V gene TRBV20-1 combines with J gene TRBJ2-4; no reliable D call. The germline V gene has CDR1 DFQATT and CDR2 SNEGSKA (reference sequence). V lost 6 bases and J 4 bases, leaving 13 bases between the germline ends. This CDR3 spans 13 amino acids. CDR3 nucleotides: TGCAGTGCAGGGTGGGCGCCAAAAAACATTCAGTACTTC. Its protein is CSAGWAPKNIQYF.

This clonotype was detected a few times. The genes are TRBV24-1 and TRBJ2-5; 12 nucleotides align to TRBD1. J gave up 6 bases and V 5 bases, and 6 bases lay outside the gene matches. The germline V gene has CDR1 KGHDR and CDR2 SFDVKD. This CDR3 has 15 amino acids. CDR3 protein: CATSAGTGGRKTQYF. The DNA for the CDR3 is TGTGCCACCAGTGCTGGGACAGGGGGCAGAAAGACCCAGTACTTC.

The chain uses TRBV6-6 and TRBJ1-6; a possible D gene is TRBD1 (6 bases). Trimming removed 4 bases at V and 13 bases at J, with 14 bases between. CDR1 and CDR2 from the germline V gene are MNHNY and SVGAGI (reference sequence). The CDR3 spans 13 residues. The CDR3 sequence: CASSSDSQGPLHF. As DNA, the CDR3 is TGTGCCAGCAGTTCGGACAGCCAGGGGCCCCTCCACTTT.

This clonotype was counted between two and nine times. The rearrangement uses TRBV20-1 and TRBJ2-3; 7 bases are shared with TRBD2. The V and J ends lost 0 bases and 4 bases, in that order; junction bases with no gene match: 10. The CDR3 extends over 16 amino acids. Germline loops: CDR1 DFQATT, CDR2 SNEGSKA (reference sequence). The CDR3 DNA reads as TGCAGTGCTAGAGACCCGCGGAGCGGGACGGCAGATACGCAGTATTTT. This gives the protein CSARDPRSGTADTQYF.

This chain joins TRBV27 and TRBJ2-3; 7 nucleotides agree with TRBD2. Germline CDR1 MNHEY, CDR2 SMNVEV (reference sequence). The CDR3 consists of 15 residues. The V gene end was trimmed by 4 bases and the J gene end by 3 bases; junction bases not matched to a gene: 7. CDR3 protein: CASSSKALATDTQYF. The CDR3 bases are TGTGCCAGCAGTTCCAAAGCACTAGCGACAGATACGCAGTATTTT.

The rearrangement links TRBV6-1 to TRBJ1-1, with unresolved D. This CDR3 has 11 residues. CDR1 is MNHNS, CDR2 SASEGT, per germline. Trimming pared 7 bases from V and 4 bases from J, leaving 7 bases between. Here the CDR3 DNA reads TGTGCCAGCATTGGGGTCACTGAAGCTTTCTTT. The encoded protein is CASIGVTEAFF.

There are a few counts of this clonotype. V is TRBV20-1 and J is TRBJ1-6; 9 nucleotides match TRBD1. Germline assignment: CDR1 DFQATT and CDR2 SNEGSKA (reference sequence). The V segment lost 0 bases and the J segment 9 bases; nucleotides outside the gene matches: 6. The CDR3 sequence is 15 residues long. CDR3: CSARDRGQGGSPLHF. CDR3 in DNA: TGCAGTGCTAGAGATCGGGGACAGGGAGGTTCACCCCTCCACTTT.

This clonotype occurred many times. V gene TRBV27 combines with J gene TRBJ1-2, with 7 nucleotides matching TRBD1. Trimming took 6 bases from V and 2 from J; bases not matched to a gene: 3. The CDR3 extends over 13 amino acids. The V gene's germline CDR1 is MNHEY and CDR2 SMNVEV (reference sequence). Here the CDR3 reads CASSQGGNYGYTF. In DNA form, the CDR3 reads TGTGCCAGCAGCCAGGGGGGGAACTATGGCTACACCTTC.

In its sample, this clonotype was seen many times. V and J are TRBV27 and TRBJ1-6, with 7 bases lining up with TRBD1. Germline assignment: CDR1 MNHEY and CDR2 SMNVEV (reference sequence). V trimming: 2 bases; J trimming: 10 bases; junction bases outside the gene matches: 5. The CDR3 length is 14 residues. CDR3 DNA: TGTGCCAGCAGTTTAATAAGGGGGCAGTCACCCCTCCACTTT. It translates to CASSLIRGQSPLHF.

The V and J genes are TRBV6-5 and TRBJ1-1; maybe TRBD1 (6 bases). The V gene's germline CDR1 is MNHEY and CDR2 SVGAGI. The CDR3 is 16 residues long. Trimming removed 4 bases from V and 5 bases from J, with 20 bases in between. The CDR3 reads CASSFHTGRVNTEAFF. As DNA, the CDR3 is TGTGCCAGCAGTTTCCATACAGGGAGGGTAAATACTGAAGCTTTCTTT.

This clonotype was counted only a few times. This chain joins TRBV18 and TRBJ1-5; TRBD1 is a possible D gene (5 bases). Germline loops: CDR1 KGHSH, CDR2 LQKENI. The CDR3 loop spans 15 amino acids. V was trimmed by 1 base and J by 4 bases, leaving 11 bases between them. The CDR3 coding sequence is TGTGCCAGCTCACCACAGCAGGGTCCGAATCAGCCCCAGCATTTT. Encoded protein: CASSPQQGPNQPQHF.